A selection of T cell receptor beta chains follows, all from one sample in a study of PD-1 blockade in classical Hodgkin lymphoma. Sequenced by immunoSEQ multiplex PCR; TCRdb stores in-frame clones only, minus some. The sample records over 25,000 clones, over 75% being singletons. The material was peripheral blood mononuclear cells (PBMCs), obtained at baseline. The receptors here all came from a human donor with classical Hodgkin lymphoma. Both conserved end residues are part of each CDR3. The D gene is left open where the match is weak. The size entry is marked missing in some rows and otherwise reads once, few, many or a size class.

d_gene	v_gene	j_gene	abundance	CDR3nt	CDR3aa
.	TRBV11-1	TRBJ2-3	.	TGTGCCAGCAAAGAGGGGGGCCCTGTGGATACGCAGTATTTT	CASKEGGPVDTQYF
.	TRBV4-2	TRBJ2-5	.	TGTGCCAGCAGCCAATTGGAGACCCAGTACTTC	CASSQLETQYF
.	TRBV2	TRBJ1-5	.	TGTGCCAGCAGAGAACCGGGACAAACCAATCAGCCCCAGCATTTT	CASREPGQTNQPQHF
TRBD1	TRBV5-1	TRBJ1-2	.	TGCGCCAGCAGCTTAGTAGACAGGGATGGCTACACCTTC	CASSLVDRDGYTF
TRBD2	TRBV5-1	TRBJ2-3	.	TGCGCCAGCAGCTTGGGGGTAGCGGGGAGCACAGATACGCAGTATTTT	CASSLGVAGSTDTQYF
TRBD2	TRBV5-6	TRBJ2-3	.	TGTGCCAGCAGCGCGGGGGGTCCGGATACGCAGTATTTT	CASSAGGPDTQYF
.	TRBV5-1	TRBJ2-4	.	TGCGCCAGCAGCTTGGGCGCGATTCCCAAAAACATTCAGTACTTC	CASSLGAIPKNIQYF
.	TRBV5-4	TRBJ2-5	.	TGTGCCAGCAGCTTGGCGGGGGGCACCCTGGGGACCCAGTACTTC	CASSLAGGTLGTQYF
TRBD1	TRBV7-9	TRBJ1-6	few	TGTGCCAGCAGCCTGGACAGGGGAACCCTCCACTTT	CASSLDRGTLHF
.	TRBV6-1	TRBJ1-2	.	TGTGCCAGCAGTGTTGTAGGGCAGACTCATGGCTACACCTTC	CASSVVGQTHGYTF
TRBD1	TRBV6-5	TRBJ2-7	.	TGTGCCAGCAGTTACAAGACAGGGTTGGCCGAGCAGTACTTC	CASSYKTGLAEQYF
TRBD2	TRBV7-2	TRBJ2-7	.	TGTGCCAGCAGACTAGCGGGGATTTACGAGCAGTACTTC	CASRLAGIYEQYF
.	TRBV5-1	TRBJ1-2	.	TGCGCCAGCAGCGCCAGTCCGGGGGCGGAAGGCTACACCTTC	CASSASPGAEGYTF
.	TRBV18	TRBJ2-2	.	TGTGCCAGCTCACCAGGGGCCCTCGGGACCGGGGAGCTGTTTTTT	CASSPGALGTGELFF
TRBD1	TRBV5-1	TRBJ1-1	.	TGCGCCAGCAGCTACGGACAGGGATTCACTGAAGCTTTCTTT	CASSYGQGFTEAFF
.	TRBV5-1	TRBJ2-3	.	TGCGCCAGCAGCCCGGGATCCACAGATACGCAGTATTTT	CASSPGSTDTQYF
.	TRBV5-1	TRBJ1-2	.	TGTGCCAGCAGCTTGCCCCCAGGAGACTATGGCTACACCTTC	CASSLPPGDYGYTF
TRBD1	TRBV5-1	TRBJ2-7	.	TGCGCCAGCAGGACAGGGGGGTTGTCTAGCTCCTACGAGCAGTACTTC	CASRTGGLSSSYEQYF
TRBD1	TRBV7-8	TRBJ1-2	once	TGTGCCAGCAGCGCCGGGACAGGGTCTGGCTACACCTTC	CASSAGTGSGYTF
.	TRBV14	TRBJ2-7	once	TGTGCCAGCACCACTCTTGGTCGCGAATACGAGCAGTACTTC	CASTTLGREYEQYF
.	TRBV1	TRBJ1-5	.	TGCACCAGCAGCCAAGTATTGACCCCGTGCGATCAGCCCCAGCATTTT	CTSSQVLTPCDQPQHF
.	TRBV5-1	TRBJ1-6	.	TGCGCCAGCAGCTTGGGTTTGGGGCTCTCTTCACCCCTCCACTTT	CASSLGLGLSSPLHF
.	TRBV4-1	TRBJ2-5	.	TGCGCCAGCAGCCAGGAGGGACCAGAGACCCAGTACTTC	CASSQEGPETQYF
TRBD1	TRBV5-1	TRBJ1-1	.	TGCGCCAGCAGCTCACAGGGGGTGTTTGAAGCTTTCTTT	CASSSQGVFEAFF
.	TRBV21-1	TRBJ2-1	.	TGTGCCACGCCGGGACAGGTAAACAATGAGCAGTTCTTC	CATPGQVNNEQFF